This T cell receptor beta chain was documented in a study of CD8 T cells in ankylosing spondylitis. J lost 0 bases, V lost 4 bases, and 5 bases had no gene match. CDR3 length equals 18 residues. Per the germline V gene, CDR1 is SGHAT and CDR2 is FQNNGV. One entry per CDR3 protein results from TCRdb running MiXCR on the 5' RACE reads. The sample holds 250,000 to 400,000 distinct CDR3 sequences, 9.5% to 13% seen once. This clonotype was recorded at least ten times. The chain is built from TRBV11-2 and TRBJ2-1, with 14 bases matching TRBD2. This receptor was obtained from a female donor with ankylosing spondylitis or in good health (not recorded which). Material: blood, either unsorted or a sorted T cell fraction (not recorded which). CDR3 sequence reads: CASSYRTSGGLSYNEQFF. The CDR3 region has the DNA TGTGCCAGCAGCTACAGGACTAGCGGGGGGCTCTCCTACAATGAGCAGTTCTTC.